This T cell receptor (beta chain) was captured by sequencing in a study of T cells in Graves' hyperthyroidism and ophthalmopathy. The germline V gene has CDR1 LGHNA and CDR2 YSLEER. The CDR3 has 16 residues. V shed 1 base and J shed 7 bases, with 18 bases lying between them. What was amplified from RNA transcripts were TCR beta CDR3 regions. Initially, a first-round RT-PCR of the TCR CDR3 employed the HTBI primer set. Using its own MiXCR run on the multiplex PCR reads, TCRdb lists one record per CDR3 protein. This table has some 490,000 distinct CDR3 sequences, approximately 16% appearing once. A note on this clonotype: The antigen is unknown.

Study results and caveats: Researchers found most expanded thyroid clonotypes above 0.001 in blood as well.

The chain links TRBV4-3 to TRBJ2-3; the D is unclear. The receptor's source is a woman in her twenties or thirties with Graves' ophthalmopathy. Sequencing used blood. Written as DNA, the CDR3 is TGCGCCAGCAGCCAAGTATCCCTTATATCCCCAAATACGCAGTATTTT. Its translation: CASSQVSLISPNTQYF.